This entry lists 4 T cell receptor beta chains sequenced from one sample in a study of blood T cell repertoires in COVID-19 (TCRdb year 2020). Library creation used the immunoSEQ multiplex PCR assay. TCRdb holds this immuneACCESS table with in-frame rearrangements only. Some clones are missing; in checked studies, unresolved V genes explain under half, and the rest has no known cause. The sample includes 200,000 to 250,000 clones, with around 85% observed a single time. Clones ranked in the top ten supply approximately 1.3% of the sample. The source material was PBMCs or T cells enriched from blood (not recorded which). Receptor source: a woman between 35 and 50 years old with acute COVID-19.

The chain has TRBV30 and TRBJ1-2; D may be TRBD1 (5 bases). V was shortened by 1 base and J by 2 bases, with 11 bases between the two germline ends. The CDR3 loop spans 14 amino acids. Germline CDR1 is GTSNPN and CDR2 is SVGIG (reference sequence). The CDR3 loop reads CAWSGRVFNYGYTF. CDR3 DNA: TGTGCCTGGAGTGGCAGGGTCTTCAACTATGGCTACACCTTC.

The chain couples TRBV6-5 to TRBJ2-3; a possible D gene is TRBD2 (6 bases). The CDR3 consists of 16 residues. V lost 4 bases, J lost 3 bases, and 17 bases lay in between. CDR1 and CDR2 (germline): MNHEY, SVGAGI. The chain's CDR3 is CASSLRPGRGTDTQYF. The CDR3 bases are TGTGCCAGCAGTTTGCGACCCGGGCGGGGAACAGATACGCAGTATTTT.

The genes are TRBV5-4 and TRBJ2-3; 8 bases agree with TRBD1. The CDR3 length is 15 residues. The junction had 9 bases not matched to a gene; V was cut back by 4 bases and J by 5 bases. CDR1 SGHNT and CDR2 YYREEE come from the germline V gene (reference sequence). CDR3 region: CASSLTQGAGDTQYF. In DNA form, the CDR3 reads TGTGCCAGCAGCCTTACCCAGGGGGCAGGAGATACGCAGTATTTT.

The chain links TRBV7-8 to TRBJ2-4, with 7 bases matching TRBD1. J was trimmed by 1 base and V by 5 bases; bases with no gene match: 8. CDR3 size: 16 residues. Germline CDR1 SGHVS, CDR2 FQNEAQ. CDR3 amino acids: CASSPQGGKAKNIQYF. The CDR3 DNA reads as TGTGCCAGCAGCCCCCAAGGGGGCAAGGCCAAAAACATTCAGTACTTC.